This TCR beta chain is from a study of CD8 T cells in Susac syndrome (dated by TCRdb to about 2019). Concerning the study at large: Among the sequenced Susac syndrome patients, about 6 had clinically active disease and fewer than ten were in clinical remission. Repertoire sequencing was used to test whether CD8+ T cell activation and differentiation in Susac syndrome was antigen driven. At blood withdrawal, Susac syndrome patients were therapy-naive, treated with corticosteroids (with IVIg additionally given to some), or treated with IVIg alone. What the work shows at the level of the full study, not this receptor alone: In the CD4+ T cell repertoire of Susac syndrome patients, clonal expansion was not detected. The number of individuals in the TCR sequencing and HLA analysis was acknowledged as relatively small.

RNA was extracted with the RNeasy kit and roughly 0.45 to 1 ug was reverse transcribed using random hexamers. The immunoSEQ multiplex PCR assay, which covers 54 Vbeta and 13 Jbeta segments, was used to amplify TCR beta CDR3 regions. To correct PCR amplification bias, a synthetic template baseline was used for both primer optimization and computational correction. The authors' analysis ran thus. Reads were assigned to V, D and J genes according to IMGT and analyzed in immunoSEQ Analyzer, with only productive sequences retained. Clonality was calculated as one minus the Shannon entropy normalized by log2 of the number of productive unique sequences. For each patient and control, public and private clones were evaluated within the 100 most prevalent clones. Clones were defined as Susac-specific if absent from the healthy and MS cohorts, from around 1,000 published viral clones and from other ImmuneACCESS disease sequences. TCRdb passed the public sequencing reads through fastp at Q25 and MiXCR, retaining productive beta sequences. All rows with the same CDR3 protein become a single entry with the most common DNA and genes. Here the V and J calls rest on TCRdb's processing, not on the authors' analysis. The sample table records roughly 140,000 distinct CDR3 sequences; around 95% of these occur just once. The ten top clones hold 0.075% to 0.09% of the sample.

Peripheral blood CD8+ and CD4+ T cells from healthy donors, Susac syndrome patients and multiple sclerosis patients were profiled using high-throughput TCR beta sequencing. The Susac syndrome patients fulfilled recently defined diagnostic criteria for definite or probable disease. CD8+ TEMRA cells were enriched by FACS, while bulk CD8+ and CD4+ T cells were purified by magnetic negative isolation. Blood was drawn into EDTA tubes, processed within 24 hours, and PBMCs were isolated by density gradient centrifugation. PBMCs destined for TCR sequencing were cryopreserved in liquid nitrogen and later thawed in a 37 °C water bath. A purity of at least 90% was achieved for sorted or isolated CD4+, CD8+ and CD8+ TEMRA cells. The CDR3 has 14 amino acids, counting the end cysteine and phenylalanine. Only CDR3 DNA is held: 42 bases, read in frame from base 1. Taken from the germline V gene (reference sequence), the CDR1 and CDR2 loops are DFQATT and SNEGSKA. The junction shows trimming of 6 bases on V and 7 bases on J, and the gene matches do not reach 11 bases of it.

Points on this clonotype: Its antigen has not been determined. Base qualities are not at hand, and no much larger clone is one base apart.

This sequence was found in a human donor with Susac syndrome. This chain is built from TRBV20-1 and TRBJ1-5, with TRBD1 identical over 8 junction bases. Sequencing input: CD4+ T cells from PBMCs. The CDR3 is CSARSDRGGQPQHF. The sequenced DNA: TGCAGTGCGCGATCTGACAGGGGCGGCCAGCCCCAGCATTTT.